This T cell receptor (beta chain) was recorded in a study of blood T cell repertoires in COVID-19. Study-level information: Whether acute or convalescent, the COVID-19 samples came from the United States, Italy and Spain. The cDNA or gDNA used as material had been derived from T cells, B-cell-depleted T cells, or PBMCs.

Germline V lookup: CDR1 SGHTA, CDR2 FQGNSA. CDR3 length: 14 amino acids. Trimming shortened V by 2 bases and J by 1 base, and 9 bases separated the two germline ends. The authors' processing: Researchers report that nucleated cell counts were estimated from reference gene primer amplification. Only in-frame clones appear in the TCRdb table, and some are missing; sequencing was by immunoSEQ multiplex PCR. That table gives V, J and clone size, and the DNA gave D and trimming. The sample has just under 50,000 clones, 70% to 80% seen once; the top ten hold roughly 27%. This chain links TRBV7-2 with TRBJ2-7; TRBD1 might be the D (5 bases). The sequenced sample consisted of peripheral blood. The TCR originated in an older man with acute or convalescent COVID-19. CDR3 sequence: CASSLMAGSYEQYF. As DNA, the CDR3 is TGTGCCAGCAGCTTAATGGCAGGGTCCTACGAGCAGTACTTC.